Included here is one T cell receptor (beta chain) sequence, with context. Profiling relied on immunoSEQ multiplex PCR, and the TCRdb table lists in-frame clones only, not all of them. This table holds around 83,000 clones, approximately 88% found once. The data belong to a study of OX40 agonist ivuxolimab in advanced cancers. The J segment lost 2 bases and the V segment lost 5 bases, leaving 9 bases of the junction unmatched. CDR1 is SGHVS, CDR2 FNYEAQ, per germline. The CDR3 has 15 residues. Sequencing was performed on CD4+ or CD8+ T cells sorted from blood, taken in a trial of the OX40 agonist ivuxolimab. The genes are TRBV7-6 and TRBJ2-7; 7 bases fit TRBD1. The TCR originated in an adult with an advanced solid tumor such as melanoma, head and neck, liver or kidney cancer. CDR3 sequence: CASSKTGKGPYEQYF. Here the CDR3 DNA reads TGTGCCAGCAGCAAGACAGGGAAGGGGCCCTACGAGCAGTACTTC.